This T cell receptor (beta chain) is from a study of siplizumab effects on memory and regulatory T cells. The CDR3 is 15 residues long. The germline V and J ends were trimmed by 2 bases and 1 base, with 11 bases remaining between them. Germline loops: CDR1 KGHSH, CDR2 LQKENI. Study outcomes and limitations: Sequences below about 10^-5 frequency were poorly captured, and few alloreactive clones mapped to unstimulated subsets. Naive T cells were seen as more diverse than memory cells and as major alloresponse contributors.

Comment on this clone: Its specificity is unknown.

Some clones are missing from TCRdb's copy, which holds only in-frame ones; the method was immunoSEQ multiplex PCR. This sample carries 100,000 or so clones, about 91% of them seen once, and the ten largest clones take 0.14% to 0.15%. Sequenced: CD4+ T cells sorted from blood. This receptor was obtained from a human donor in good health. The rearrangement uses TRBV18 and TRBJ1-1; D might be TRBD1 (5 bases). This CDR3 reads CASSPGTYSNTEAFF. CDR3 sequence (DNA): TGTGCCAGCTCACCAGGGACCTACTCGAACACTGAAGCTTTCTTT.